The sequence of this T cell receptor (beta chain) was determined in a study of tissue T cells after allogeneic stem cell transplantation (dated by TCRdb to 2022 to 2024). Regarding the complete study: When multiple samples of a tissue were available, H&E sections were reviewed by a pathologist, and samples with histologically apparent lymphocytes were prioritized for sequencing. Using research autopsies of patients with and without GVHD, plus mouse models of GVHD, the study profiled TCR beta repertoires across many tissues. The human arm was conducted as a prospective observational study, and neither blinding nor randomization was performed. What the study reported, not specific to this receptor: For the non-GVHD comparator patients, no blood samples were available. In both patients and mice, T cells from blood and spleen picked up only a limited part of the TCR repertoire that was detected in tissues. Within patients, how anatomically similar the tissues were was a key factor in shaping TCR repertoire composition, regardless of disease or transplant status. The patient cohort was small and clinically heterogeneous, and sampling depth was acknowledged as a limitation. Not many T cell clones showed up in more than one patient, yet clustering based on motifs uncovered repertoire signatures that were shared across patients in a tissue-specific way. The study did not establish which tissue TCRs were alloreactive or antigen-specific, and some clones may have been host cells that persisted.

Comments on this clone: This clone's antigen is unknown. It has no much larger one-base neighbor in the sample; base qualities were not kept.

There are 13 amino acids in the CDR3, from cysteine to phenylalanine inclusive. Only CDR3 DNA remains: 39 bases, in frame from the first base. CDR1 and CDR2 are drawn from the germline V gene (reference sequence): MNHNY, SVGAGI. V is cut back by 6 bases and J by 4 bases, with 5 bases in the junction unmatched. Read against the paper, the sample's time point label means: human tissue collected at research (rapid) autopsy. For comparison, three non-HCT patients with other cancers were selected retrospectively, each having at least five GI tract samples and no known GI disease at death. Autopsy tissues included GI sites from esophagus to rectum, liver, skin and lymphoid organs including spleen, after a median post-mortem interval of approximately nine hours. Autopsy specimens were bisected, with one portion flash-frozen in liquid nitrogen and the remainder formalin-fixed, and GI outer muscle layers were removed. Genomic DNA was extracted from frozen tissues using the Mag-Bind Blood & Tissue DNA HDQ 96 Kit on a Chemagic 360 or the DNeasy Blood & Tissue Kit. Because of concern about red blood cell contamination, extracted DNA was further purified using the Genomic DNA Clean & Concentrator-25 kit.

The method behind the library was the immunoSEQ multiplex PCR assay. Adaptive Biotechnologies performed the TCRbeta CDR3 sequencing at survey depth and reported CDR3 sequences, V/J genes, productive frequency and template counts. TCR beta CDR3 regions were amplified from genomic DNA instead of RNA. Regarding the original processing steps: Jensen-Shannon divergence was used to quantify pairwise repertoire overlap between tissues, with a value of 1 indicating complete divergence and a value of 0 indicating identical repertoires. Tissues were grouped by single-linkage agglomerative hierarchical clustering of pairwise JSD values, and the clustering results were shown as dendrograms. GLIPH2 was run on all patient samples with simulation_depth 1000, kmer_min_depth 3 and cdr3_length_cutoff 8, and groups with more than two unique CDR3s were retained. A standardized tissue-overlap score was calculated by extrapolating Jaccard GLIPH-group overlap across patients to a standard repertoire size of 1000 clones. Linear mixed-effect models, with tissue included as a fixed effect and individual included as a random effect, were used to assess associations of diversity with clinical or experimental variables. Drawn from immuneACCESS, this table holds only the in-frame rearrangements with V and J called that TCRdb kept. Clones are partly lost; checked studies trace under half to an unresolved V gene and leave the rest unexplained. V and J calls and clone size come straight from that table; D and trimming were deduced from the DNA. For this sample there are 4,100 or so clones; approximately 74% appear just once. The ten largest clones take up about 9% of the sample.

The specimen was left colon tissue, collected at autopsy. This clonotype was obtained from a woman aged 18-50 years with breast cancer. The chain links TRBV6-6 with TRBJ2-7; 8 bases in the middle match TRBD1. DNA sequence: TGTGCCAGCAGCTTCGACAGGGGATACGAGCAGTACTTC. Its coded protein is CASSFDRGYEQYF.